This record concerns one T cell receptor beta chain sequence. The sample comes from a study of blood T cell repertoires in COVID-19. The CDR3 is 15 amino acids. Germline values: CDR1 LNHDA, CDR2 SQIVND (reference sequence). Trimming took off 7 bases at V and 6 bases at J, with 20 bases between the two ends. Some clones are missing from TCRdb's copy, which holds only in-frame ones; the method was immunoSEQ multiplex PCR. The repertoire includes about 21,000 clones, 80% of them detected once, and about 13% sits in the top ten. J is TRBJ2-3 and V is TRBV19; maybe TRBD2 (6 bases). The sample was peripheral blood. The receptor comes from a man aged 60 to 75 with active COVID-19. Here the CDR3 reads CASIPRAPGGDTQYF. In DNA, the CDR3 is TGTGCCAGTATCCCGAGAGCGCCAGGAGGGGATACGCAGTATTTT.